This TCR beta chain was captured in a study of T cells after yellow fever vaccination. Regarding the study as a whole: Repertoires sorted by FACS could include abundant clonotypes that are contaminants from the bulk population. The study re-detected most primary-vaccination clones after the booster (nearly 97% CD4, approximately 88% CD8). The secondary response was weaker, and its peak arrived faster, on day 5 versus 15.

By 5'RACE template switching, TCR cDNA was produced, with a universal primer site and UMIs added in the process. TCRdb used MiXCR to reprocess the 5' RACE reads, holding one entry per CDR3 protein. Seen here are over 65,000 distinct CDR3 sequences, about an eighth observed once, and the top ten hold under 30%. V was clipped by 6 bases and J by 3 bases, with 13 bases between them. The CDR3 contains 14 residues. This clonotype was sampled from a man aged 18 to 30 who received the YFV17D yellow fever vaccine. The chain combines TRBV12-3 or TRBV12-4 with TRBJ2-3; D tentatively reads TRBD1 or TRBD2 (5 bases each). The sequences come from CD8+ T cells not binding an NS4B(214-222) dextramer, sorted from PBMCs, collected 20 to 25 days after the first yellow fever vaccination. The CDR3 here is CASSPGPYTDTQYF. CDR3 coding DNA: TGTGCCAGCAGCCCGGGACCTTATACAGATACGCAGTATTTT.